This record covers a single T cell receptor (beta chain). Its cognate antigen is unknown. The sequencing of unsorted PBMC DNA took place on ten immunoSEQ deep assay plates. As processed by the authors: ImmunoSEQ sequences covered only the junction and lacked quality scores; filtering therefore differed. The repertoire was sequenced with immunoSEQ multiplex PCR; TCRdb's copy has only in-frame clones and lacks some. V and J calls and clone size are as listed in that table; D and trimming were resolved from the DNA. This table has roughly 500,000 clones, approximately 79% appearing once. Trimming removed 6 bases from V and 2 bases from J, with 11 bases in between. Germline lookup yields CDR1 WNHNN and CDR2 SYGVQD (reference sequence). This CDR3 region has 13 residues. This entry belongs to a study of shared clonotypes between healthy human individuals. Regarding the study as a whole: It was anticipated that sequencing depth would influence how many clonotypes donors shared.

Within Nashville, Tennessee resided all donors, each a Caucasian adult. The V call is TRBV10-1, the J call TRBJ2-7; D uncertain. Specimen: PBMCs. This clonotype was sampled from a middle-aged woman in good health. Some clones in this sample may be carry-over from other donors' samples. The CDR3 sequence is CASSKDGTYEQYF. The CDR3 DNA sequence: TGCGCCAGCAGCAAGGACGGAACCTACGAGCAGTACTTC.